These T cell receptor beta chains were read from a single sample in a study of blood T cells in healthy people across ages. TCRdb independently ran MiXCR on the 5' RACE reads; one entry per CDR3 protein. The sample has about 570,000 distinct CDR3 sequences; 27% are singletons. The specimen was blood. The receptor source for this set is a woman aged 70-85 years in good health. CDR3s include the opening cysteine and the closing phenylalanine or tryptophan. D genes are given only for firm matches. Expanded clones get a size class; other rows say once, few or many, or leave the size out.

cdr3_aa cdr3_nt clone_size j_call v_call d_call
CASSLVWGAEAFF TGTGCCAGCAGCTTAGTGTGGGGAGCTGAAGCTTTCTTT . TRBJ1-1 TRBV7-2 .
CASSLTGILEAFF TGCGCCAGCAGCTTGACAGGCATTCTTGAAGCTTTCTTT few TRBJ1-1 TRBV5-1 .
CASSLGGSGNTIYF TGTGCCAGCAGTTTGGGGGGCTCTGGAAACACCATATATTTT many TRBJ1-3 TRBV7-2 .
CSARTWGDGGELFF TGCAGTGCAAGAACGTGGGGGGATGGCGGGGAGCTGTTTTTT few TRBJ2-2 TRBV20-1 .
CASSMGQGQSGNQPQHF TGTGCCAGTAGTATGGGGCAGGGGCAGAGTGGCAATCAGCCCCAGCATTTT . TRBJ1-5 TRBV19 .
CASRRGGTGESDGYTF TGTGCCAGCAGACGCGGGGGGACAGGGGAGTCGGATGGCTACACCTTC few TRBJ1-2 TRBV5-5 TRBD1
CASSVAAQAPYEQYF TGTGCCAGCAGCGTAGCCGCGCAGGCCCCCTACGAGCAGTACTTC . TRBJ2-7 TRBV9 .
CASSAGPTEAFF TGTGCCAGCAGCGCAGGACCCACTGAAGCTTTCTTT . TRBJ1-1 TRBV5-6 .
CASREGLVAKNIQYF TGTGCCAGCAGAGAGGGACTAGTTGCCAAAAACATTCAGTACTTC . TRBJ2-4 TRBV2 TRBD2
CASSLKIAGGLTDTQYF TGTGCCAGCAGCTTGAAGATAGCGGGGGGACTCACAGATACGCAGTATTTT few TRBJ2-3 TRBV5-6 TRBD2
CASSLAPGWEAQYF TGTGCCAGCAGCTTGGCCCCGGGGTGGGAGGCCCAGTACTTC . TRBJ2-5 TRBV5-5 .
CASSTVGETNEKLFF TGTGCCAGCTCTACGGTTGGGGAGACTAATGAAAAACTGTTTTTT . TRBJ1-4 TRBV18 .
CASSPGLARGTDTQYF TGTGCCAGCAGTCCCGGACTAGCCCGGGGCACAGATACGCAGTATTTT few TRBJ2-3 TRBV6-2/TRBV6-3 TRBD2
CSAGQGHEQYF TGCAGTGCTGGACAGGGCCACGAGCAGTACTTC . TRBJ2-7 TRBV20-1 TRBD1
CASSLQRSQETQYF TGTGCCAGCAGCTTACAGCGCTCCCAAGAGACCCAGTACTTC few TRBJ2-5 TRBV7-2 .
CSAGGGGQGQYF TGCAGTGCTGGAGGGGGGGGACAGGGGCAGTACTTC . TRBJ2-5 TRBV20-1 TRBD1
CASSSWGEETQYF TGTGCCAGCAGTTCATGGGGGGAGGAGACCCAGTACTTC . TRBJ2-5 TRBV6-1 .
CASSLGAEVNEQFF TGTGCCAGCAGCTTAGGGGCGGAAGTCAATGAGCAGTTCTTC few TRBJ2-1 TRBV7-9 .
CASTPGQGNSPLHF TGTGCCAGCACCCCGGGACAGGGGAATTCACCCCTCCACTTT . TRBJ1-6 TRBV6-1 TRBD1
CASSLSGQGAFSYEQYF TGTGCCAGCAGTTTATCGGGACAGGGGGCGTTCTCCTACGAGCAGTACTTC . TRBJ2-7 TRBV28 TRBD1
CATSRDPLTNTEAFF TGTGCCACCAGCAGAGATCCACTTACGAACACTGAAGCTTTCTTT few TRBJ1-1 TRBV15 .
CASSPPQGGQGNTIYF TGTGCCAGCAGCCCCCCGCAGGGGGGTCAGGGAAACACCATATATTTT few TRBJ1-3 TRBV7-2 TRBD1
CASRRQGDEAFF TGTGCCAGCAGGAGACAGGGGGATGAAGCTTTCTTT . TRBJ1-1 TRBV12-3/TRBV12-4 TRBD1
CASSLAGGDYTF TGTGCCAGCAGCTTGGCGGGGGGGGACTACACCTTC . TRBJ1-2 TRBV7-9 .
CASSPPVDRGSGQPQHF TGTGCCAGCAGCCCACCCGTGGACAGGGGATCTGGTCAGCCCCAGCATTTT . TRBJ1-5 TRBV27 TRBD1
CASSSYLRGGSYGYTF TGTGCCAGCAGTTCCTACCTCAGGGGTGGTAGCTATGGCTACACCTTC once TRBJ1-2 TRBV6-5 .
CASSLRASGGVYEQYF TGTGCCAGCAGCCTCCGGGCCTCGGGGGGGGTCTACGAGCAGTACTTC . TRBJ2-7 TRBV9 TRBD2
CASSLGFANYGYTF TGTGCCAGCAGCTTAGGGTTCGCTAACTATGGCTACACCTTC . TRBJ1-2 TRBV7-2 .
CASSQETGSRKTQYF TGCGCCAGCAGCCAAGAAACCGGGAGTAGGAAGACCCAGTACTTC . TRBJ2-5 TRBV4-3 .
CASSQDHKRLAGALAKNIQYF TGCGCCAGCAGCCAAGATCATAAGAGGCTAGCGGGAGCGTTGGCCAAAAACATTCAGTACTTC . TRBJ2-4 TRBV4-1 TRBD2
CASSSIGVGNQPQHF TGTGCCAGCAGTTCGATAGGGGTCGGCAATCAGCCCCAGCATTTT few TRBJ1-5 TRBV27 .
CASSLGALANYGYTF TGTGCCAGCAGCTTGGGTGCCTTAGCTAACTATGGCTACACCTTC . TRBJ1-2 TRBV5-4 .
CASSTGQGWGVEAFF TGCGCCAGCAGCACCGGACAGGGGTGGGGGGTTGAAGCTTTCTTT few TRBJ1-1 TRBV5-1 TRBD1
CATSRDYTGFQYF TGTGCCACCAGCAGAGATTATACGGGATTCCAGTACTTC . TRBJ2-5 TRBV15 .
CASSSTRASAHSGNTIYF TGTGCTAGCAGCTCGACGAGGGCCTCAGCACACTCTGGAAACACCATATATTTT . TRBJ1-3 TRBV7-7 .
CAILTGQGESDTQYF TGTGCCATCCTTACGGGACAGGGTGAATCGGATACGCAGTATTTT . TRBJ2-3 TRBV10-3 TRBD1
CSARGTSGGVRSTDTRYF TGCAGTGCTAGAGGCACTAGCGGGGGGGTCCGAAGCACAGATACGCGGTATTTT . TRBJ2-3 TRBV20-1 TRBD2
CASSQVGTGDNIQYF TGCGCCAGCAGCCAAGTTGGGACAGGGGACAACATTCAGTACTTC . TRBJ2-4 TRBV4-3 TRBD1